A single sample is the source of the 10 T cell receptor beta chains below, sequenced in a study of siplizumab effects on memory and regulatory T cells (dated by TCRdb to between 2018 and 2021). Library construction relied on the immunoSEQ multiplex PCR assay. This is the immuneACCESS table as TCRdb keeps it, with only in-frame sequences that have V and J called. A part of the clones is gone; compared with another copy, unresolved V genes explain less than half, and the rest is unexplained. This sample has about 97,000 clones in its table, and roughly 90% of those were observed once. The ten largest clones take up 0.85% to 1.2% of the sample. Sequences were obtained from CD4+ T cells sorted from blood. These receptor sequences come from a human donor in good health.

CDR3 sequence: CATSRDIGYMPYEQYF. CDR3 in DNA: TGTGCCACCAGCAGAGATATCGGGTATATGCCCTACGAGCAGTACTTC. The chain recombines TRBV15 with TRBJ2-7; unclear D gene. This CDR3 is built from 16 residues. Between the trimmed V and J ends, which lost 0 bases and 2 bases, there was a span of 14 bases. Looked up from germline, CDR1 is LNHNV and CDR2 is YYDKDF (reference sequence).

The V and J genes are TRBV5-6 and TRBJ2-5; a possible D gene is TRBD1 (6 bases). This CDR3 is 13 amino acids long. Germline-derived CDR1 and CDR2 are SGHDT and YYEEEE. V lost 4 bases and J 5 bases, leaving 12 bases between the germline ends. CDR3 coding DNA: TGTGCCAGCAGCAAAACAGGGCCGGAGACCCAGTACTTC. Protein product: CASSKTGPETQYF.

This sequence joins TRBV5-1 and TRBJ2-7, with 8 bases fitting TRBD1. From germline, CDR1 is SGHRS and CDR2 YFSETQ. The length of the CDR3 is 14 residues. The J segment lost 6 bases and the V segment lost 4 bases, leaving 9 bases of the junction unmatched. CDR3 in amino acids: CASSGGQGYSEQYF. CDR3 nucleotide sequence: TGCGCCAGCAGCGGAGGACAGGGCTATAGCGAGCAGTACTTC. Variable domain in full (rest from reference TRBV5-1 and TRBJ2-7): KAGVTQTPRYLIKTRGQQVTLSCSPISGHRSVSWYQQTPGQGLQFLFEYFSETQRNKGNFPGRFSGRQFSNSRSEMNVSTLELGDSALYLCASSGGQGYSEQYFGPGTRLTVT.

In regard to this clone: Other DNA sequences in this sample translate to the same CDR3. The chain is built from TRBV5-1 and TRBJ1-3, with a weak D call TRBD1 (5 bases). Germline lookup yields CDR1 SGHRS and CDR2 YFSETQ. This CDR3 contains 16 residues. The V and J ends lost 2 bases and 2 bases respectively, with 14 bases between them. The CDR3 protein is CASSFMPPGPGNTIYF. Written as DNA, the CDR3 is TGCGCCAGCAGCTTCATGCCCCCGGGGCCTGGAAACACCATATATTTT.

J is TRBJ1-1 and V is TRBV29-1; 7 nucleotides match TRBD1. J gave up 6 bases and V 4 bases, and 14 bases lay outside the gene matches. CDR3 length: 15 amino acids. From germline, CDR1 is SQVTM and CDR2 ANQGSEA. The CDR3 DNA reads TGCAGCGTTGTTTTTCCGACAGGGCGGGTTTCTGAAGCTTTCTTT. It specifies CSVVFPTGRVSEAFF. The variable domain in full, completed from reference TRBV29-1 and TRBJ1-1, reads SAVISQKPSRDICQRGTSLTIQCQVDSQVTMMFWYRQQPGQSLTLIATANQGSEATYESGFVIDKFPISRPNLTFSTLTVSNMSPEDSSIYLCSVVFPTGRVSEAFFGQGTRLTVV.

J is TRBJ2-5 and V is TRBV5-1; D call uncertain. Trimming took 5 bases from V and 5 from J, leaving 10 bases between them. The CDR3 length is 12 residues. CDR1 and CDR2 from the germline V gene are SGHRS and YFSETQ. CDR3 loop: CASRLDTETQYF. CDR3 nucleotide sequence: TGCGCCAGCAGGTTAGATACGGAGACCCAGTACTTC.

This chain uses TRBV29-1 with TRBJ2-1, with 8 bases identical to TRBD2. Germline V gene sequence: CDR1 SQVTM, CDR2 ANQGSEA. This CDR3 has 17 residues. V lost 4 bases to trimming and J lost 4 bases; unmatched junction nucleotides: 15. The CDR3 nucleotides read TGCAGCGTTGCATCAACCAAAGCGGGAGATGTTTACAATGAGCAGTTCTTC. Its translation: CSVASTKAGDVYNEQFF.

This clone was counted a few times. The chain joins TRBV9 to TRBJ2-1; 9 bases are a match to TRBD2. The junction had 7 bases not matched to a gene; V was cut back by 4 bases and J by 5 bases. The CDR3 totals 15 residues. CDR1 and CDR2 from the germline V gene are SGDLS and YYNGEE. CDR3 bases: TGTGCCAGCAGCCCTCGACTAGCGGTTCACAATGAGCAGTTCTTC. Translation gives CASSPRLAVHNEQFF.

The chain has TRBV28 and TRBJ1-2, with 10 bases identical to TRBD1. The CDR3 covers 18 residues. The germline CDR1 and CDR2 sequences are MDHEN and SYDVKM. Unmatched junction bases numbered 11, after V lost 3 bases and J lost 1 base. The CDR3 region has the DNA TGTGCCAGCAGTTTGGTGGGGTCGGGGACAGGGGTTAACTATGGCTACACCTTC. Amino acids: CASSLVGSGTGVNYGYTF.

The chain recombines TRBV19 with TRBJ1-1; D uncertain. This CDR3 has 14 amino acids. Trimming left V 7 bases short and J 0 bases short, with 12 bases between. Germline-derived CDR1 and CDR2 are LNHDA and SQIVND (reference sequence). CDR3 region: CASKGSSMNTEAFF. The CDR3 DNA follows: TGTGCCAGTAAGGGCTCTTCGATGAACACTGAAGCTTTCTTT.